Shown below are 28 T cell receptor beta chains from a single sample sequenced in a study of Graves' ophthalmopathy and Graves' hyperthyroidism. Amplification targeted the TCR beta CDR3 regions, with RNA transcripts as the source material. A first-round RT-PCR used HTBI primers, followed by a second-round multiplex PCR. TCRdb reanalysed the multiplex PCR reads using MiXCR and keeps one entry per CDR3 protein. The sample lists 650,000 to 900,000 distinct CDR3 sequences, around 40% occurring once. The material sequenced was peripheral blood. The source is an adult man with Graves' ophthalmopathy.

The V call is TRBV7-9, the J call TRBJ2-7; 10 bases align to TRBD1. CDR1 is SEHNR and CDR2 is FQNEAQ in the germline V gene (reference sequence). The CDR3 covers 14 residues. The V segment lost 5 bases and the J segment 3 bases; nucleotides outside the gene matches: 4. CDR3 sequence reads: CASSEGQGFYEQYF. In DNA form, the CDR3 reads TGTGCCAGCAGCGAGGGACAGGGGTTCTACGAGCAGTACTTC.

The chain is built from TRBV29-1 and TRBJ2-3, with 10 bases that match TRBD2. The CDR3 has 12 residues. In germline, CDR1 is SQVTM, CDR2 ANQGSEA. After removal of 4 bases from V and 5 bases from J, the junction contained 0 bases not matched to a gene. The CDR3 protein is CSVGLAGDTQYF. DNA of the CDR3: TGCAGCGTTGGACTAGCGGGAGATACGCAGTATTTT.

About this clonotype itself: The germline gene is not matched at one end of the junction; a read error may be the cause. V usage is TRBV11-1 and J usage is TRBJ1-1; 7 bases fit TRBD1. Germline CDR1 SGHAT, CDR2 FQDESV (reference sequence). CDR3 length: 16 residues. CDR3 in amino acids: CASSSAFNRGNTGAFF. The DNA of the CDR3 is TGTGCCAGCAGTTCAGCGTTTAACAGGGGTAACACTGGAGCTTTCTTT.

This clonotype turned up a few times. V and J are TRBV20-1 and TRBJ2-7, with D perhaps being TRBD1 or TRBD2 (6 bases each). Germline V gene data show CDR1 as DFQATT and CDR2 as SNEGSKA (reference sequence). This CDR3 is built from 16 residues. V was pared by 4 bases and J by 3 bases, with 22 bases between. This CDR3 is CSATTGESGQRYEQYF. CDR3 sequence (DNA): TGCAGTGCTACAACGGGGGAATCTGGACAGCGCTACGAGCAGTACTTC.

This clonotype was seen many times. This chain connects TRBV12-3 or TRBV12-4 to TRBJ1-6; TRBD1 might be the D (5 bases). The CDR3 covers 15 residues. Trimming stripped 0 bases from V and 5 bases from J, with 8 bases between. CDR3 DNA sequence: TGTGCCAGCAGTTTAGCGGGGGTCAATAATTCACCCCTCCACTTT. This translates into CASSLAGVNNSPLHF.

This sequence joins TRBV25-1 and TRBJ1-5; TRBD1 might be the D (5 bases). The CDR3 is 13 residues long. Germline V gene data show CDR1 as MGHDK and CDR2 as SYGVNS. V was pared by 8 bases and J by 4 bases, with 12 bases between. The CDR3 DNA sequence: TGTGCCAGCCACATGGGGGGAAATCAGCCCCAGCATTTT. Encoded protein: CASHMGGNQPQHF.

Regarding this clonotype: One end of the junction varies from germline; a read error may be responsible. The chain is built from TRBV12-3 or TRBV12-4 and TRBJ1-4, with D possibly being TRBD1 (6 bases). This CDR3 contains 16 residues. As DNA, the CDR3 is TGTGCCCGCAGTTCCTATAGGACAGTGATGGGTGAAAAACTGTTTTTT. Translated: CARSSYRTVMGEKLFF.

The chain has TRBV15 and TRBJ1-5; D is uncertain. CDR1 is LNHNV, CDR2 YYDKDF, per germline (reference sequence). The V end lost 0 bases, the J end lost 3 bases, and 3 bases lay between the germline ends. This CDR3 is 13 amino acids long. The CDR3 loop reads CATSRENNQPQHF. The CDR3 region has the DNA TGTGCCACCAGCAGAGAGAACAATCAGCCCCAGCATTTT.

This clonotype was observed a handful of times. The chain employs TRBV6-5 and TRBJ1-2; the match to TRBD1 covers 10 bases. CDR3 length: 14 residues. Germline CDR1 is MNHEY and CDR2 is SVGAGI. Unmatched junction bases numbered 8, after V lost 5 bases and J lost 8 bases. Here the CDR3 DNA reads TGTGCCAGCAGTACCCGGGACAGGGGTAGCGGCTACACCTTC. Protein sequence: CASSTRDRGSGYTF.

This clonotype was seen at least ten times. The chain couples TRBV7-9 to TRBJ2-2; 7 positions agree with TRBD2. CDR3 length: 15 residues. V was clipped by 4 bases and J by 6 bases; unmatched bases: 8. In germline, CDR1 is SEHNR, CDR2 FQNEAQ (reference sequence). The CDR3 protein is CASSSSGSGAGELFF. CDR3 nucleotide sequence: TGTGCCAGCAGCTCTAGCGGTTCGGGGGCCGGGGAGCTGTTTTTT.

V and J are TRBV7-9 and TRBJ2-7; 9 bases are shared with TRBD1. CDR3 size: 16 residues. Germline CDR1 is SEHNR and CDR2 is FQNEAQ (reference sequence). The J segment lost 7 bases and the V segment lost 0 bases, leaving 10 bases of the junction unmatched. The CDR3 DNA reads TGTGCCAGCAGCTTAGCCGCGACAGGGGGAAACAATGAGCAGTACTTC. Translated, it gives CASSLAATGGNNEQYF.

In its sample, this clonotype was seen many times. The junction shows a germline mismatch at one end, possibly a read error. The chain links TRBV10-3 to TRBJ1-2; D is possibly TRBD1 (5 bases). This CDR3 is built from 14 residues. Germline V CDR1 and CDR2: ENHRY, SYGVKD. The CDR3 bases are TGTGCCAGCAGTTGGGACGGACTACTCAACGGCTACACCTTC. It yields the protein CASSWDGLLNGYTF.

The chain employs TRBV19 and TRBJ1-5, with TRBD1 identical over 8 bases. With 4 bases clipped from V and 2 bases from J, the junction kept 4 bases outside the gene matches. CDR1 LNHDA and CDR2 SQIVND come from the germline V gene (reference sequence). This CDR3 region has 15 residues. This CDR3 reads CASSRPGQGNQPQHF. DNA for the CDR3: TGTGCCAGTAGTAGACCGGGACAGGGCAATCAGCCCCAGCATTTT.

The chain is built from TRBV25-1 and TRBJ1-3; TRBD1 matches 8 bases. The junction had 4 bases not matched to a gene; V was cut back by 2 bases and J by 7 bases. The CDR3 runs to 14 residues. The germline CDR1 and CDR2 sequences are MGHDK and SYGVNS. The CDR3 region is CASSEGDRRNTIYF. The CDR3 DNA reads as TGTGCCAGCAGTGAAGGGGACAGGCGGAACACCATATATTTT.

Details on this clonotype: A read error may explain this, as a much larger clone is one base away. V is TRBV9 and J is TRBJ2-5; TRBD2 matches 9 bases. The CDR3 spans 15 residues. Germline CDR1 SGDLS, CDR2 YYNGEE. J was trimmed by 7 bases and V by 3 bases; bases with no gene match: 10. The CDR3 nucleotides read TGTGCCAGCAGCGAAGATGGGGGACTAGCAAGGACCCAGTACTTC. Its translation is CASSEDGGLARTQYF.

Notes on this clonotype: One base away lies a much larger clone, so this may be a sequencing read error. The V and J genes are TRBV7-9 and TRBJ1-6, with 8 bases matching TRBD1. The CDR3 length is 15 residues. From germline, CDR1 is SEHNR and CDR2 FQNEAQ (reference sequence). Written as DNA, the CDR3 is TGTGCCAGCAGCTTAGAAGGACAGGGTATTTCACCCTTCCACTTT. Its translation is CASSLEGQGISPFHF.

V and J are TRBV5-4 and TRBJ1-6, with 8 positions matching TRBD1. This CDR3 contains 14 residues. Trimming removed 10 bases from V and 9 bases from J; junction bases left unmatched: 12. The V gene's germline CDR1 is SGHNT and CDR2 YYREEE (reference sequence). The CDR3, as DNA: TGTGCCGGCTACGCGACAGGGGCTAGTTCACCCCTCCACTTT. This gives the protein CAGYATGASSPLHF.

The genes are TRBV27 and TRBJ1-6; 7 nucleotides align to TRBD1. Germline loops: CDR1 MNHEY, CDR2 SMNVEV (reference sequence). After removal of 6 bases from V and 8 bases from J, the junction contained 13 bases not matched to a gene. The CDR3 extends over 16 amino acids. In nucleotides, the CDR3 is TGTGCCAGCAGCAAAATAGGGACAGTTGGCGATTCACCCCTCCACTTT. Its protein is CASSKIGTVGDSPLHF.

This chain links TRBV19 with TRBJ1-2; no definite D call. V lost 8 bases and J lost 3, with 16 bases in between. Germline V gene sequence: CDR1 LNHDA, CDR2 SQIVND (reference sequence). The CDR3 consists of 14 residues. The CDR3 reads CASERTPGDYGYTF. The CDR3 DNA reads TGTGCCAGTGAACGGACCCCCGGAGACTATGGCTACACCTTC.

V usage is TRBV19 and J usage is TRBJ2-7, with D possibly called TRBD1 or TRBD2 (5 bases each). The CDR3 consists of 15 residues. Per germline, CDR1 LNHDA and CDR2 SQIVND (reference sequence). Trimming removed 4 bases from V and 0 bases from J, with 13 bases in between. CDR3 sequence (DNA): TGTGCCAGTAGTACCCGCTCGGGACCCTCCTACGAGCAGTACTTC. This codes for CASSTRSGPSYEQYF.

This clonotype showed up many times. The chain couples TRBV7-2 to TRBJ1-2; TRBD1 matches at 12 bases. V lost 1 base to trimming and J lost 7 bases; unmatched junction nucleotides: 13. Germline CDR1 and CDR2: SGHTA and FQGNSA. The CDR3 is 18 amino acids. CDR3 sequence: CASSLEFWVGTGGGGYTF. The DNA for the CDR3 is TGTGCCAGCAGCTTAGAGTTTTGGGTTGGGACAGGGGGCGGTGGCTACACCTTC.

The rearrangement uses TRBV29-1 and TRBJ2-5, with 10 bases identical to TRBD2. CDR1 is SQVTM, CDR2 ANQGSEA, per germline. There are 16 residues in the CDR3. CDR3 in amino acids: CSALSGGIRYQETQYF. The CDR3 region has the DNA TGCAGTGCCCTTAGCGGGGGGATCCGGTACCAAGAGACCCAGTACTTC.

J is TRBJ2-7 and V is TRBV20-1, with D maybe TRBD2 (6 bases). The length of the CDR3 is 18 residues. Trimming shortened V by 5 bases and J by 0 bases, and 26 bases separated the two germline ends. Germline values: CDR1 DFQATT, CDR2 SNEGSKA (reference sequence). CDR3 sequence: CSAVPQHTRDWSSYEQYF. In nucleotides, the CDR3 is TGCAGTGCTGTCCCCCAGCACACCCGGGACTGGAGCTCCTACGAGCAGTACTTC.

V usage is TRBV6-5 and J usage is TRBJ1-6, with 11 bases lining up with TRBD1. V dropped 6 bases and J dropped 7; count of bases not matched to a gene: 5. This CDR3 has 15 amino acids. Germline values: CDR1 MNHEY, CDR2 SVGAGI. The chain's CDR3 is CASRRTGGGNSPLHF. The DNA of the CDR3 is TGTGCCAGCAGACGGACAGGGGGCGGAAATTCACCCCTCCACTTT.

A single count supports this clonotype. The chain employs TRBV28 and TRBJ1-6; TRBD1 agrees at 11 bases. The CDR3 extends over 17 amino acids. V gave up 6 bases and J gave up 9 bases; unmatched junction bases: 13. CDR1 is MDHEN, CDR2 SYDVKM, per germline. The CDR3 is CASRTPSKGTGGSPLHF. In DNA, the CDR3 is TGTGCCAGCAGAACTCCGAGTAAGGGGACAGGGGGTTCACCCCTCCACTTT.

This clonotype was counted many times. The chain couples TRBV7-9 to TRBJ1-1; 8 positions agree with TRBD1. This CDR3 has 13 amino acids. The germline gives CDR1 SEHNR, CDR2 FQNEAQ (reference sequence). The ends lost 4 bases at V and 8 bases at J; junction bases unmatched: 6. The CDR3 protein is CASSSTGVKEAFF. CDR3 nucleotide sequence: TGTGCCAGCAGCTCGACAGGGGTGAAGGAAGCTTTCTTT.

The table lists this clonotype with a few counts. The rearrangement links TRBV2 to TRBJ2-2; D is undetermined. In germline, CDR1 is SNHLY, CDR2 FYNNEI. V was pared by 2 bases and J by 2 bases, with 9 bases between. This CDR3 comprises 15 residues. CDR3: CASSELPANTGELFF. CDR3 coding DNA: TGTGCCAGCAGTGAATTACCGGCCAACACCGGGGAGCTGTTTTTT.

The rearrangement uses TRBV7-9 and TRBJ1-2, with TRBD1 as a possible D gene (6 bases). Germline loops: CDR1 SEHNR, CDR2 FQNEAQ (reference sequence). The CDR3 has 13 residues. The V end lost 5 bases, the J end lost 10 bases, and 17 bases lay between the germline ends. CDR3 amino acids: CASSGPGQPNYTF. CDR3 nucleotide sequence: TGTGCCAGCAGCGGCCCGGGACAACCTAACTACACCTTC.